Listed below are T cell receptor beta chains from one sample, sequenced in a study of T cell changes during pregnancy in multiple sclerosis. The repertoire was sequenced with immunoSEQ multiplex PCR; TCRdb's copy has only in-frame clones and lacks some. The sample lists more than 80,000 clones; roughly 90% were seen once. The starting material was peripheral blood, obtained after pregnancy. These receptors came from a female donor with multiple sclerosis, enrolled in a pregnancy study. Both conserved end residues are part of each CDR3. D genes are given only for firm matches. Clone size is given for some rows only: seen once, a few or many times, or a class if the clone is expanded.

V gene: TRBV19; D gene: NA; clone size: once; J gene: TRBJ1-4; CDR3 protein: CASSIPGKGNEKLFF; CDR3 DNA: TGTGCCAGTAGCATTCCGGGAAAAGGGAATGAAAAACTGTTTTTT
V gene: TRBV5-4; D gene: NA; clone size: NA; J gene: TRBJ2-7; CDR3 protein: CASSSQGRSYEQYF; CDR3 DNA: TGTGCCAGCAGCTCCCAGGGTCGGTCCTACGAGCAGTACTTC
V gene: TRBV28; D gene: TRBD1; clone size: NA; J gene: TRBJ1-2; CDR3 protein: CASSFWTGPNYGYTF; CDR3 DNA: TGTGCCAGCAGTTTTTGGACAGGACCTAACTATGGCTACACCTTC
V gene: TRBV18; D gene: NA; clone size: NA; J gene: TRBJ1-1; CDR3 protein: CASSQPLTGGGEAFF; CDR3 DNA: TGTGCCAGCTCACAACCTTTGACAGGTGGGGGTGAAGCTTTCTTT
V gene: TRBV5-1; D gene: NA; clone size: NA; J gene: TRBJ1-1; CDR3 protein: CASSLAQGGTEAFF; CDR3 DNA: TGCGCCAGCAGCTTGGCCCAGGGAGGAACTGAAGCTTTCTTT
V gene: TRBV6-5; D gene: TRBD2; clone size: NA; J gene: TRBJ2-7; CDR3 protein: CASSRSGSPPYEQYF; CDR3 DNA: TGTGCCAGCAGCCGTAGCGGGAGCCCGCCCTACGAGCAGTACTTC
V gene: TRBV29-1; D gene: NA; clone size: NA; J gene: TRBJ2-6; CDR3 protein: CSVVAGSGANVLTF; CDR3 DNA: TGCAGCGTTGTCGCGGGCTCTGGGGCCAACGTCCTGACTTTC
V gene: TRBV2; D gene: TRBD2; clone size: NA; J gene: TRBJ2-2; CDR3 protein: CASKGRGGNTGELFF; CDR3 DNA: TGTGCCAGCAAAGGGCGGGGGGGAAACACCGGGGAGCTGTTTTTT
V gene: TRBV30; D gene: TRBD2; clone size: NA; J gene: TRBJ2-7; CDR3 protein: CAWSSLAGAYEQYF; CDR3 DNA: TGTGCCTGGAGTTCCCTAGCGGGAGCCTACGAGCAGTACTTC
V gene: TRBV6-6; D gene: NA; clone size: NA; J gene: TRBJ2-2; CDR3 protein: CASSYGQSRTGELFF; CDR3 DNA: TGTGCCAGCAGTTACGGACAGAGTCGTACCGGGGAGCTGTTTTTT
V gene: TRBV9; D gene: NA; clone size: NA; J gene: TRBJ1-2; CDR3 protein: CASSVGSGNYGYTF; CDR3 DNA: TGTGCCAGCAGCGTCGGTTCAGGGAACTATGGCTACACCTTC
V gene: TRBV11-1; D gene: NA; clone size: NA; J gene: TRBJ2-7; CDR3 protein: CASSLPLTGVPYEQYF; CDR3 DNA: TGTGCCAGCAGCTTACCTCTAACGGGAGTCCCCTACGAGCAGTACTTC
V gene: TRBV5-4; D gene: NA; clone size: NA; J gene: TRBJ1-1; CDR3 protein: CASSSSGLPNTEAFF; CDR3 DNA: TGTGCCAGCAGTTCTTCCGGACTGCCGAACACTGAAGCTTTCTTT
V gene: TRBV6-6; D gene: TRBD2; clone size: NA; J gene: TRBJ2-7; CDR3 protein: CASSRLAGTYEQYF; CDR3 DNA: TGTGCCAGCAGTCGTCTAGCGGGGACCTACGAGCAGTACTTC
V gene: TRBV30; D gene: TRBD2; clone size: NA; J gene: TRBJ2-5; CDR3 protein: CAWSLSRPGGETQYF; CDR3 DNA: TGTGCCTGGAGTCTCAGTCGACCCGGGGGGGAGACCCAGTACTTC
V gene: TRBV11-2; D gene: NA; clone size: NA; J gene: TRBJ2-3; CDR3 protein: CASSRGQSTDTQYF; CDR3 DNA: TGTGCCAGCAGCCGCGGACAGAGCACAGATACGCAGTATTTT
V gene: TRBV30; D gene: NA; clone size: NA; J gene: TRBJ1-2; CDR3 protein: CAWSSRDYGYTF; CDR3 DNA: TGTGCCTGGAGTAGCCGTGACTATGGCTACACCTTC
V gene: TRBV18; D gene: TRBD1; clone size: NA; J gene: TRBJ1-2; CDR3 protein: CASSPLGTGLDYGYTF; CDR3 DNA: TGTGCCAGCTCACCCCTAGGGACAGGGCTCGACTATGGCTACACCTTC
V gene: TRBV5-1; D gene: NA; clone size: NA; J gene: TRBJ2-5; CDR3 protein: CASRRDREETQYF; CDR3 DNA: TGCGCCAGCAGACGCGACAGAGAAGAGACCCAGTACTTC
V gene: TRBV5-5; D gene: TRBD2; clone size: NA; J gene: TRBJ2-7; CDR3 protein: CASSWSSGYEQYF; CDR3 DNA: TGTGCCAGCAGCTGGTCTAGCGGCTACGAGCAGTACTTC
V gene: TRBV5-5; D gene: TRBD1; clone size: NA; J gene: TRBJ2-7; CDR3 protein: CASSRQGTYEQYF; CDR3 DNA: TGTGCCAGCAGCCGACAGGGAACCTACGAGCAGTACTTC
V gene: TRBV21-1; D gene: NA; clone size: NA; J gene: TRBJ2-1; CDR3 protein: CASSKPQVSSYNEQFF; CDR3 DNA: TGTGCCAGCAGCAAACCACAGGTGAGCTCCTACAATGAGCAGTTCTTC
V gene: TRBV4-1; D gene: TRBD1; clone size: NA; J gene: TRBJ1-1; CDR3 protein: CASSRVAPGTGGTNTEAFF; CDR3 DNA: TGCGCCAGCAGCCGGGTAGCCCCGGGGACAGGGGGAACGAACACTGAAGCTTTCTTT
V gene: TRBV2; D gene: NA; clone size: NA; J gene: TRBJ1-4; CDR3 protein: CASKEQGPNEKLFF; CDR3 DNA: TGTGCCAGCAAAGAGCAGGGCCCTAATGAAAAACTGTTTTTT
V gene: TRBV2; D gene: TRBD1; clone size: NA; J gene: TRBJ2-2; CDR3 protein: CASDRGPNTGELFF; CDR3 DNA: TGTGCCAGCGACAGGGGACCGAACACCGGGGAGCTGTTTTTT
V gene: TRBV19; D gene: TRBD1; clone size: NA; J gene: TRBJ1-5; CDR3 protein: CASSTYRGRNQPQHF; CDR3 DNA: TGTGCCAGTAGTACCTACAGGGGTAGGAATCAGCCCCAGCATTTT
V gene: TRBV19; D gene: NA; clone size: NA; J gene: TRBJ1-5; CDR3 protein: CASKAGARNQPQHF; CDR3 DNA: TGTGCCAGTAAGGCGGGGGCCCGCAATCAGCCCCAGCATTTT
V gene: TRBV5-1; D gene: NA; clone size: NA; J gene: TRBJ1-1; CDR3 protein: CASSPQTGVVTEAFF; CDR3 DNA: TGCGCCAGCAGCCCACAGACAGGCGTGGTCACTGAAGCTTTCTTT
V gene: TRBV7-2; D gene: NA; clone size: NA; J gene: TRBJ1-4; CDR3 protein: CASRMGNGNEKLFF; CDR3 DNA: TGTGCCAGCAGGATGGGTAACGGGAATGAAAAACTGTTTTTT
V gene: TRBV6-1; D gene: TRBD1; clone size: NA; J gene: TRBJ2-7; CDR3 protein: CASSLITGTGSEQYF; CDR3 DNA: TGTGCCAGCAGCCTAATAACCGGGACAGGGAGCGAGCAGTACTTC
V gene: TRBV18; D gene: TRBD1; clone size: NA; J gene: TRBJ2-1; CDR3 protein: CASSPPRTGGGIAYNEQFF; CDR3 DNA: TGTGCCAGCTCACCACCCCGGACAGGGGGAGGAATCGCGTACAATGAGCAGTTCTTC
V gene: TRBV2; D gene: NA; clone size: NA; J gene: TRBJ1-2; CDR3 protein: CASSASTGWYGYTF; CDR3 DNA: TGTGCCAGCAGTGCATCGACGGGGTGGTATGGCTACACCTTC
V gene: TRBV6-5; D gene: TRBD1; clone size: NA; J gene: TRBJ1-1; CDR3 protein: CASRSQGDAFF; CDR3 DNA: TGTGCCAGCAGATCCCAGGGGGACGCTTTCTTT
V gene: TRBV7-2; D gene: TRBD1; clone size: NA; J gene: TRBJ2-2; CDR3 protein: CASSLVGQGASTGELFF; CDR3 DNA: TGTGCCAGCAGCTTAGTGGGACAGGGGGCCTCGACCGGGGAGCTGTTTTTT
V gene: TRBV5-1; D gene: NA; clone size: NA; J gene: TRBJ1-2; CDR3 protein: CASSLAPTDNYGYTF; CDR3 DNA: TGCGCCAGCAGCTTGGCCCCGACAGACAACTATGGCTACACCTTC
V gene: TRBV5-6; D gene: TRBD2; clone size: NA; J gene: TRBJ2-3; CDR3 protein: CASSLAAGVMGTDTQYF; CDR3 DNA: TGTGCCAGCAGCTTAGCAGCGGGAGTGATGGGGACAGATACGCAGTATTTT
V gene: TRBV27; D gene: TRBD2; clone size: NA; J gene: TRBJ2-3; CDR3 protein: CASSSPLWAGETDTQYF; CDR3 DNA: TGTGCCAGCAGTTCCCCCTTGTGGGCGGGAGAAACAGATACGCAGTATTTT
V gene: TRBV2; D gene: NA; clone size: NA; J gene: TRBJ1-2; CDR3 protein: CASSQAGGYTF; CDR3 DNA: TGTGCCAGCAGTCAGGCAGGGGGCTACACCTTC
V gene: TRBV11-3; D gene: NA; clone size: NA; J gene: TRBJ2-1; CDR3 protein: CASSLASSVNEQFF; CDR3 DNA: TGTGCCAGCAGCTTAGCGTCTAGCGTTAACGAGCAGTTCTTC
V gene: TRBV2; D gene: NA; clone size: NA; J gene: TRBJ1-1; CDR3 protein: CASSLDRNTEAFF; CDR3 DNA: TGTGCCAGCAGTTTGGACAGGAACACTGAAGCTTTCTTT
V gene: TRBV19; D gene: NA; clone size: NA; J gene: TRBJ1-1; CDR3 protein: CASTREGALSTEAFF; CDR3 DNA: TGTGCCAGTACTCGTGAAGGGGCACTTTCCACTGAAGCTTTCTTT
V gene: TRBV5-6; D gene: TRBD1; clone size: NA; J gene: TRBJ1-2; CDR3 protein: CASTLQGNYGYTF; CDR3 DNA: TGTGCCAGCACCTTACAGGGGAACTATGGCTACACCTTC
V gene: TRBV11-2; D gene: NA; clone size: NA; J gene: TRBJ1-5; CDR3 protein: CASSPNERTQHF; CDR3 DNA: TGTGCCAGCAGCCCCAACGAGCGTACCCAGCATTTT